This TCR beta chain was observed in a study of T-cell reconstitution after alpha-beta-depleted transplantation in children (dated by TCRdb to about 2016). The study in broad terms: T-cell immune reconstitution after TCRalphabeta/CD19-depleted allogeneic hematopoietic cell transplantation in children was quantitatively tracked in the study by means of TCR repertoire profiling.

Points the paper makes about the study in general: In some patients, the high TCRbeta diversity seen at day 60 was put down to recipient T cells and intrathymic progenitors that had survived conditioning. The apparently early recovery of alphabetaT-cell counts about two months after transplant reportedly depended on only several hundred rapidly expanded clones that came from non-depleted graft cells. Over the following months the frequencies of hyperexpanded clones went down, and after one year T-cell counts and TCRbeta diversity were mostly credited to newly produced T cells.

The protocol used for the library was PCR. Reads for this sample came from an Illumina HiSeq 2500. Molecular barcoding was employed in the preparation of TCR libraries, with unique molecular identifiers being used to normalize TCRbeta repertoire quantification. TCRdb cleaned the public reads at Q25 with fastp, built clones with MiXCR and kept in-frame beta chains. Duplicate CDR3 protein sequences are folded into a single record with the most common DNA and genes. The sample table contains 25,000 or so distinct CDR3 sequences; only one count was recorded for 18% of them. The ten largest make up around 38% of the sample. Measured from the cysteine to the phenylalanine, the CDR3 is 14 residues long. Just the 42-base CDR3 DNA is kept, in frame starting at base 1. CDR1 and CDR2 (MDHEN, SYDVKM) derive from the germline V gene. V loses 7 bases of germline sequence and J loses 2 bases, and the interval between the two ends is 13 bases.

The sample holds many counts of this clonotype. There is no known antigen for this receptor. No much larger clone is present one base from it, and per-base qualities are unavailable. Sample time point, as interpreted from the label and publication: day 60 (about 2 months) after transplantation. What this sample's treatment or condition label stands for: allogeneic hematopoietic cell transplantation with graft depleted of TCRalphabeta T cells and CD19 B cells. Transplant recipients were children who received TCRalphabeta/CD19-depleted allogeneic hematopoietic cell grafts. Sequenced material: PBMCs, mostly from graft donor cells, taken 60 days after TCRalphabeta/CD19-depleted stem cell transplant. The TCR originated in a male patient between 2 and 10 years old who had a stem cell transplant for acute lymphoblastic leukemia, so the T cells may come from the graft donor. The rearranged chain carries TRBV28 and TRBJ2-3; the D gene could be TRBD1 or TRBD2, each one agreeing over 5 bases. The CDR3 in this case is CASTQGGHTDTQYF. The sequenced DNA: TGTGCCAGCACTCAGGGCGGGCACACAGATACGCAGTATTTT.